This T cell receptor (beta chain) was sequenced during a study of blood T cell repertoires in COVID-19. Clones were read by immunoSEQ multiplex PCR, and TCRdb kept only the in-frame ones, dropping some. The sample includes around 130,000 clones, approximately 84% of them seen just once. Trimming removed 0 bases at V and 0 bases at J, with 12 bases between. The CDR3 loop spans 17 amino acids. The V gene's germline CDR1 is LGHNA and CDR2 YNFKEQ. Up to 2 weeks before entering the study, exposed participants had met a COVID-19 case. Specimen: PBMCs or T cells enriched from blood (not recorded which). The receptor was derived from a woman aged 18-29 years who had been exposed to COVID-19. The chain employs TRBV4-2 and TRBJ2-1; maybe TRBD2 (6 bases). As DNA, the CDR3 is TGTGCCAGCAGCCAAGATAGGGGACTCGACTCCTACAATGAGCAGTTCTTC. This encodes CASSQDRGLDSYNEQFF.